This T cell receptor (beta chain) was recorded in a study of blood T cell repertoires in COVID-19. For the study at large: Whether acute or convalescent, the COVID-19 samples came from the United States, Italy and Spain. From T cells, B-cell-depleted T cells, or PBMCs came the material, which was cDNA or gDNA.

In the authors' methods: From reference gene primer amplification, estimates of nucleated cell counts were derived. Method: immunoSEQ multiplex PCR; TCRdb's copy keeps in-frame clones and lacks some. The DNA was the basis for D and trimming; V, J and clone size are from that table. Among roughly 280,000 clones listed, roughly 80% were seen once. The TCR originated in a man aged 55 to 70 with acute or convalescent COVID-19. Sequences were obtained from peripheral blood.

The CDR3 DNA reads as TGTGCCAGCAGCGTAGCCGGAGGCGTTTCTAACTATGGCTACACCTTC. It is translated as CASSVAGGVSNYGYTF. V and J are TRBV7-3 and TRBJ1-2; the D is unclear. CDR1 and CDR2 (germline): SGHTA, FQGTGA. Trimming stripped 5 bases from V and 0 bases from J, with 16 bases between. The CDR3 is 16 amino acids.